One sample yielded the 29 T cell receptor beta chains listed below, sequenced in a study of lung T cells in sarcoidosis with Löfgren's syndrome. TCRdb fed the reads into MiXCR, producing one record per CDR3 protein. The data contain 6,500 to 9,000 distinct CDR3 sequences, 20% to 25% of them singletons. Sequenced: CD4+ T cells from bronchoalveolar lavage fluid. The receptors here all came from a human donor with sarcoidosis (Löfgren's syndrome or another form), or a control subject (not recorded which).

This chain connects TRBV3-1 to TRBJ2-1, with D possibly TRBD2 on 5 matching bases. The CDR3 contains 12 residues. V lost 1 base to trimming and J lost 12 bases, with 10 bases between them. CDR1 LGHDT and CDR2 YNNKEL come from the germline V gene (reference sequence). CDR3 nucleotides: TGTGCCAGCAGCCAAGTAGAAGGAGGGCAGTTCTTC. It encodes CASSQVEGGQFF.

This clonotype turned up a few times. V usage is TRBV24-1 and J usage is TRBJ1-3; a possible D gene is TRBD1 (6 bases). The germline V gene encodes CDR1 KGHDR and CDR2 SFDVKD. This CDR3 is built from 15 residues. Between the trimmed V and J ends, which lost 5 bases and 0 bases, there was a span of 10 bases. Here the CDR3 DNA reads TGTGCCACCAGTGCACAGGGAAGCTCTGGAAACACCATATATTTT. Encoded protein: CATSAQGSSGNTIYF.

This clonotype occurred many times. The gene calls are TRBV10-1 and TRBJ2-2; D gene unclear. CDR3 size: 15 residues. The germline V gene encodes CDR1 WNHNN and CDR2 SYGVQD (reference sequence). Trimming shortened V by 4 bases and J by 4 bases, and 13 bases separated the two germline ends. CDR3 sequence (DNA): TGCGCCAGCAGTGCAAGCCCTGGTGCCACCGGGGAGCTGTTTTTT. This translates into CASSASPGATGELFF.

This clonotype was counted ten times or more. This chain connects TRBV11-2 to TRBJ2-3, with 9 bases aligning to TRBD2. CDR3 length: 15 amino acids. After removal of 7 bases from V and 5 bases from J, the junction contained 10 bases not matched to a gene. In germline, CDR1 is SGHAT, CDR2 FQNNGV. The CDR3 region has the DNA TGTGCCAGCAACCCTAGCGGGGCCCGTGGAGATACGCAGTATTTT. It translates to CASNPSGARGDTQYF.

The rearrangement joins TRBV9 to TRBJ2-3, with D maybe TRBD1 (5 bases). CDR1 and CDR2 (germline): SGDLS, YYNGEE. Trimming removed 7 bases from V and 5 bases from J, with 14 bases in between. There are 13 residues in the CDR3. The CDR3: CASAAGRIDTQYF. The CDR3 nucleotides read TGTGCCAGCGCCGCAGGGCGTATAGATACGCAGTATTTT.

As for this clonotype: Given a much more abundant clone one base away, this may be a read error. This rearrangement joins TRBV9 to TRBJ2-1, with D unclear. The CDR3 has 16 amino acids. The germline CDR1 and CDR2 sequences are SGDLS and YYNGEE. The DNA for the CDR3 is TGTGCCAGCAGCCCAGATATCCTAAGCTCCTACAATGAGCAGCTCTTC. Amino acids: CASSPDILSSYNEQLF.

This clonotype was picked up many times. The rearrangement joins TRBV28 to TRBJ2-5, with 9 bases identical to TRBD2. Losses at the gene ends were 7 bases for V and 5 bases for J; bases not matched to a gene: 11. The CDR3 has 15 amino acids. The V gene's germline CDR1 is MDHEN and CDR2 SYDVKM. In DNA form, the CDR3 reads TGTGCCAGCACCGTTTTCCGCGGGGGGGTGGAGACCCAGTACTTC. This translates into CASTVFRGGVETQYF.

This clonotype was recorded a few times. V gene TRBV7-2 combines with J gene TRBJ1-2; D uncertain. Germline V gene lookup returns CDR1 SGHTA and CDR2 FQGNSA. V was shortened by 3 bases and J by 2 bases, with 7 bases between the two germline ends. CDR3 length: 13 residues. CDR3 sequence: CASSLTRNYGYTF. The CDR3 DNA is TGTGCCAGCAGCTTGACCCGGAACTATGGCTACACCTTC. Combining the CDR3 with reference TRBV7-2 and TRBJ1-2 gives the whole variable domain GAGVSQSPSNKVTEKGKDVELRCDPISGHTALYWYRQSLGQGLEFLIYFQGNSAPDKSGLPSDRFSAERTGGSVSTLTIQRTQQEDSAVYLCASSLTRNYGYTFGSGTRLTVV.

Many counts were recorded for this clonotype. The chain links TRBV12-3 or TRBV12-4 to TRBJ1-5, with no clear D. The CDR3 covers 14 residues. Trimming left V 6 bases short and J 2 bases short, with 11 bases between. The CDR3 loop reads CASSWSRGNQPQHF. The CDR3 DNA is TGTGCCAGCAGCTGGTCAAGGGGCAATCAGCCCCAGCATTTT.

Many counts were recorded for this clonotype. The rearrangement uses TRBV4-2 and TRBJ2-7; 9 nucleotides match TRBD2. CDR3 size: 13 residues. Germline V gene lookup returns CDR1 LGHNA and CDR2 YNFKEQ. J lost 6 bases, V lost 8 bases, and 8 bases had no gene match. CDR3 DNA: TGTGCCAGCGCCCATAGCGGGGGTAGCGAGCAGTACTTC. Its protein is CASAHSGGSEQYF.

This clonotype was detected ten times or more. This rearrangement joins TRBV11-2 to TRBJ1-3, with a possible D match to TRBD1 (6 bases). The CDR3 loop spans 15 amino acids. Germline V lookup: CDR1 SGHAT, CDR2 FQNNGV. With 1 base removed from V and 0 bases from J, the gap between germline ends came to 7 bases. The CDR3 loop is CASSLGQASGNTIYF. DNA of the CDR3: TGTGCCAGCAGCTTAGGACAGGCCTCTGGAAACACCATATATTTT.

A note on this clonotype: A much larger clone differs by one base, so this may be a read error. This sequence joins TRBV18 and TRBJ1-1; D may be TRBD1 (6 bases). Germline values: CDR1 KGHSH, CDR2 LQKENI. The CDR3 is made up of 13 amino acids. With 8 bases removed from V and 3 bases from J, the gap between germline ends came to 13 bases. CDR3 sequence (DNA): TGTGCCAGCCCACACAGGGTTGACACTGAAGCTTTCTTT. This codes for CASPHRVDTEAFF.

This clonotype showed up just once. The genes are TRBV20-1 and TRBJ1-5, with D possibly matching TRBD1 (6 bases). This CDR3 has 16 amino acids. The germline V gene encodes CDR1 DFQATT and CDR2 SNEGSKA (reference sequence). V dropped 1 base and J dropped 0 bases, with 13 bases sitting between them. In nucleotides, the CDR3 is TGCAGTGCTAGAGCAGCGGGACAAAATAGCAATCAGCCCCAGCATTTT. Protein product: CSARAAGQNSNQPQHF.

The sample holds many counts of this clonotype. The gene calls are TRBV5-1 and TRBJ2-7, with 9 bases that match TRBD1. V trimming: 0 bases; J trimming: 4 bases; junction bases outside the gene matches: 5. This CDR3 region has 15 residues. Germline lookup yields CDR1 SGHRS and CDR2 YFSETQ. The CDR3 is CASSLDGQGYYEQYF. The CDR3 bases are TGCGCCAGCAGCTTGGATGGACAGGGGTATTACGAGCAGTACTTC.

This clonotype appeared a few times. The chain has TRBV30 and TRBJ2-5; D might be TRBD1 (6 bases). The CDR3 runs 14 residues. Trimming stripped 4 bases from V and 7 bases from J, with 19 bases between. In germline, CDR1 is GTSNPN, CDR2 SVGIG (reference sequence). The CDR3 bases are TGTGCCTGGACTCCAGGGGCTTTGGAAATGACCCAGTACTTC. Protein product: CAWTPGALEMTQYF.

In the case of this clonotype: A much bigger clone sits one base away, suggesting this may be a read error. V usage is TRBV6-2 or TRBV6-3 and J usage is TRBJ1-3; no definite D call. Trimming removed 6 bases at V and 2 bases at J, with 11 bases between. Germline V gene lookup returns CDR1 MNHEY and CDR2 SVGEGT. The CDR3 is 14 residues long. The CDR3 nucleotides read TGTGCCAGCAGCGAACAGTGGGCTGGAAACACCATATATTTT. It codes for CASSEQWAGNTIYF.

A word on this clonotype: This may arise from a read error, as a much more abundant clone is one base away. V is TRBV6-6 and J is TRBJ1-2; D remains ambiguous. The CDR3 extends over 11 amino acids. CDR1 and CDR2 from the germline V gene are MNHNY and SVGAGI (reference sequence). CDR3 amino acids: CASWDGRGCTF. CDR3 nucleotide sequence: TGTGCCAGCTGGGATGGGCGCGGCTGCACCTTC.

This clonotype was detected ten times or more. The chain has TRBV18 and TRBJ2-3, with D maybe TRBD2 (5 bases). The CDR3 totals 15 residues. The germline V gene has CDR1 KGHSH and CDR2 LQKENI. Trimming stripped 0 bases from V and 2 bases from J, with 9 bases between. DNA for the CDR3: TGTGCCAGCTCACCACCGACTACCTTCACAGATACGCAGTATTTT. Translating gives CASSPPTTFTDTQYF.

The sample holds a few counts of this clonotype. CDR3 region: CASTRPPYEQYF. In nucleotides, the CDR3 is TGTGCCAGCACTCGACCCCCCTACGAGCAGTACTTC. The chain links TRBV28 to TRBJ2-7; D gene unclear. V lost 7 bases to trimming and J lost 2 bases, with 9 bases between them. Looked up from germline, CDR1 is MDHEN and CDR2 is SYDVKM. This CDR3 is built from 12 residues.

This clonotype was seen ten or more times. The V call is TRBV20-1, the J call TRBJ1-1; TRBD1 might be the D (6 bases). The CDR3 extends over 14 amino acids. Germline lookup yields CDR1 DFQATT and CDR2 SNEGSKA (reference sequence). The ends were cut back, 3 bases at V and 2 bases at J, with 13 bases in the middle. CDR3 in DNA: TGCAGTGCTAGCGGCGGAGGGGGTAACACTGAAGCTTTCTTT. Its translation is CSASGGGGNTEAFF.

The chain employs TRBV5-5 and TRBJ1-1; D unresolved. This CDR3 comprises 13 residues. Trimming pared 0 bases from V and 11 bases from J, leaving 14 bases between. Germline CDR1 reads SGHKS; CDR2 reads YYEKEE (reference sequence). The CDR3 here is CASSLGRANEAFF. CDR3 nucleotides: TGTGCCAGCAGCTTGGGCAGAGCAAATGAGGCTTTCTTT.

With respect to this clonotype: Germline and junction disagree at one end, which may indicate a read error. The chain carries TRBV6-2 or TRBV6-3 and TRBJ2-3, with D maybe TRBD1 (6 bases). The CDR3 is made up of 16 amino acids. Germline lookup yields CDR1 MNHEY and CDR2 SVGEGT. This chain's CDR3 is CASSHRQASSTYTQYF. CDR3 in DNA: TGTGCCAGCAGTCACCGACAGGCTTCTAGCACATATACGCAGTATTTT.

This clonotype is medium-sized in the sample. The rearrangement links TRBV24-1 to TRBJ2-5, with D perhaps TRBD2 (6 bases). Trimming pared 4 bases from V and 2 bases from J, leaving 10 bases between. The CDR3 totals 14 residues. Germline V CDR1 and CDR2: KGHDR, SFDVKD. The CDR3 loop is CATSEAGGQETQYF. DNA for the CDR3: TGTGCCACCAGTGAGGCCGGGGGACAAGAGACCCAGTACTTC.

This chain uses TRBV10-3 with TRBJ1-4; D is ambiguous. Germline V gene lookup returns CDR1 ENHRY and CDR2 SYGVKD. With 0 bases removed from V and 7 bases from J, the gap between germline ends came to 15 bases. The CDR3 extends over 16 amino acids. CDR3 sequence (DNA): TGTGCCATCAGTGAGTCGAAGGGCAGCGCGGCTGAAAAACTGTTTTTT. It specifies CAISESKGSAAEKLFF.

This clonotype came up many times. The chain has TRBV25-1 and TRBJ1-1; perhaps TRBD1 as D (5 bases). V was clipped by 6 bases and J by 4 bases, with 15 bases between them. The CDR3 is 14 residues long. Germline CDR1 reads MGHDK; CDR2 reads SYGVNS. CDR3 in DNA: TGTGCCAGCAGAGAGGGCTCGGGGGGCACTGAAGCTTTCTTT. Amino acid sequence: CASREGSGGTEAFF.

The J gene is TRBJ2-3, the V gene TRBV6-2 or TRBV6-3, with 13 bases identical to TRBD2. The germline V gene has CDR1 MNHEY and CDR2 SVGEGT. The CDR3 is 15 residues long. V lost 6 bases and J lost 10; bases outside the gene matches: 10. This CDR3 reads CASRQLAGGLDAQYF. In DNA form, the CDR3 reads TGTGCCAGCAGGCAACTAGCGGGGGGGCTTGATGCGCAGTATTTT.

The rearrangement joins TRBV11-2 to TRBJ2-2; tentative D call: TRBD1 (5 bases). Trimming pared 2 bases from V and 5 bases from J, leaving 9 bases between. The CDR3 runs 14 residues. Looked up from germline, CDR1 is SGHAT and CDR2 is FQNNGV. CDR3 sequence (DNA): TGTGCCAGCAGCTTAAACCCAGGGACCGGGGAGCTGTTTTTT. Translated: CASSLNPGTGELFF.

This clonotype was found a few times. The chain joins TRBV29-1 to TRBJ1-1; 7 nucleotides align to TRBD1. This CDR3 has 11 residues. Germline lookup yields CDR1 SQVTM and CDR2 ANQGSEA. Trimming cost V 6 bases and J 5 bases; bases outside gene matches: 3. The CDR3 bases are TGCAGCGTCTCAGGGGGAACTGAAGCTTTCTTT. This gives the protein CSVSGGTEAFF. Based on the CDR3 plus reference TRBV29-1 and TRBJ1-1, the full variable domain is SAVISQKPSRDICQRGTSLTIQCQVDSQVTMMFWYRQQPGQSLTLIATANQGSEATYESGFVIDKFPISRPNLTFSTLTVSNMSPEDSSIYLCSVSGGTEAFFGQGTRLTVV.

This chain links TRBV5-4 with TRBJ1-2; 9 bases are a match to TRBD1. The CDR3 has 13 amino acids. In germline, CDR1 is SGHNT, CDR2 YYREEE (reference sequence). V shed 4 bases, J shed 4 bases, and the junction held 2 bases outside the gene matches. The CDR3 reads CASSPTGGYGYTF. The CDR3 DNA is TGTGCCAGCAGCCCGACAGGGGGCTATGGCTACACCTTC.